The 13 T cell receptor beta chains below come from one sample, sequenced in a study of T-cell memory formation after mild COVID-19 listed by TCRdb under 2021. The method behind the library was 5' RACE. Instrument on record: Illumina NovaSeq 6000. Using fastp trimming at Q25 and MiXCR clonotype assembly, TCRdb reanalyzed the public sequencing data and kept in-frame beta chains. Under each unique CDR3 protein, matching rows form one entry showing the most common genes and DNA. Here the sample has 50,000 or so distinct CDR3 sequences; 10% to 15% occur a single time. Around 23% of the sample is in the top ten clones. Material: PBMCs or a T cell subset sorted from them (not recorded which). All receptors come from a man aged 18 to 35 who had mild COVID-19 (a few samples of this study predate the infection). The sample titles of this study are shuffled in the database, so cell type and time point are left out; the donor was told from shared clones.

Only a few counts were recorded for this clonotype. The chain links TRBV12-3 or TRBV12-4 to TRBJ1-2; no firm D call. The V end was cut by 8 bases, the J end by 4 bases, with 14 bases between. CDR3 length equals 13 residues. The CDR3 sequence: CASGRAGGYGYTF. The CDR3 DNA sequence: TGTGCCAGCGGTAGAGCCGGCGGCTATGGCTACACCTTC.

This clonotype was seen a handful of times. The J gene is TRBJ1-6, the V gene TRBV20-1; 7 bases are shared with TRBD1. Germline V gene sequence: CDR1 DFQATT, CDR2 SNEGSKA (reference sequence). V shed 5 bases, J shed 1 base, and the junction held 8 bases outside the gene matches. This CDR3 has 16 amino acids. CDR3 bases: TGCAGTGCTCGCCAAGGGGGCCGGTCCTATAATTCACCCCTCCACTTT. Translation: CSARQGGRSYNSPLHF.

The genes are TRBV19 and TRBJ1-2; D is possibly TRBD1 (5 bases). This CDR3 has 12 amino acids. V gave up 5 bases and J gave up 6 bases, with 10 bases separating them. From germline, CDR1 is LNHDA and CDR2 SQIVND (reference sequence). CDR3 nucleotides: TGTGCCAGTAGTCTGGGACCGAATGGCTACACCTTC. Amino acid sequence: CASSLGPNGYTF. Full variable domain (remainder filled in from reference TRBV19 and TRBJ1-2): DGGITQSPKYLFRKEGQNVTLSCEQNLNHDAMYWYRQDPGQGLRLIYYSQIVNDFQKGDIAEGYSVSREKKESFPLTVTSAQKNPTAFYLCASSLGPNGYTFGSGTRLTVV.

This clonotype was found a few times. The chain joins TRBV5-1 to TRBJ1-2; possible D gene TRBD1, 5 bases. From germline, CDR1 is SGHRS and CDR2 YFSETQ. The length of the CDR3 is 13 residues. Deletions cut 4 bases from V and 4 bases from J, with 11 bases between. CDR3 nucleotide sequence: TGCGCCAGCAGCGACATAGGGGCCTATGGCTACACCTTC. Protein sequence: CASSDIGAYGYTF.

In this sample, this clonotype turned up a few times. One end of the junction is discordant with germline, which a read error may explain. The gene calls are TRBV19 and TRBJ1-5; no firm D call. Germline loops: CDR1 LNHDA, CDR2 SQIVND (reference sequence). The CDR3 contains 13 residues. The DNA for the CDR3 is TGTGCCAGTAGTATAGATCGCAAGCAGCCCCAGCATTTT. Protein sequence: CASSIDRKQPQHF.

The J gene is TRBJ2-3, the V gene TRBV7-9; the match to TRBD2 covers 8 bases. There are 15 residues in the CDR3. V lost 6 bases and J lost 4; bases outside the gene matches: 9. Germline V gene sequence: CDR1 SEHNR, CDR2 FQNEAQ (reference sequence). DNA of the CDR3: TGTGCCAGCAGTCCGCGGGGGGCCAGCTCAGATACGCAGTATTTT. It codes for CASSPRGASSDTQYF.

This rearrangement joins TRBV6-1 to TRBJ2-7; 8 bases align to TRBD2. V lost 10 bases and J lost 3; bases outside the gene matches: 14. CDR1 is MNHNS, CDR2 SASEGT, per germline. This CDR3 comprises 15 residues. The CDR3 here is CAIREGPTLDYEQYV. In DNA, the CDR3 is TGTGCCATACGGGAGGGCCCCACCTTAGACTACGAGCAGTACGTC.

This clonotype was detected only a few times. The rearrangement links TRBV11-2 to TRBJ2-2; TRBD1 matches at 9 bases. Per the germline V gene, CDR1 is SGHAT and CDR2 is FQNNGV. The CDR3 covers 15 residues. The trim removed 3 bases at V and 7 bases at J, leaving 6 bases unmatched. The CDR3 DNA follows: TGTGCCAGCAGCTTTGTAACAGGGGGCTTCGGGGAGCTGTTTTTT. The encoded protein is CASSFVTGGFGELFF.

The gene calls are TRBV6-5 and TRBJ1-1; D is unclear. The length of the CDR3 is 11 residues. Germline CDR1 MNHEY, CDR2 SVGAGI. Trimming shortened V by 5 bases and J by 7 bases, and 8 bases separated the two germline ends. CDR3: CASSRTGEAFF. Here the CDR3 DNA reads TGTGCCAGCAGTCGGACGGGTGAAGCTTTCTTT.

A few counts support this clonotype. The gene calls are TRBV4-2 and TRBJ1-3; D unclear. The CDR3 extends over 15 amino acids. The germline V gene encodes CDR1 LGHNA and CDR2 YNFKEQ. With 1 base removed from V and 0 bases from J, the gap between germline ends came to 7 bases. The DNA of the CDR3 is TGTGCCAGCAGCCAAGGCGTGAGCTCTGGAAACACCATATATTTT. This gives the protein CASSQGVSSGNTIYF.

This clonotype was recorded many times. The chain couples TRBV5-1 to TRBJ2-3, with 8 bases identical to TRBD2. CDR1 is SGHRS, CDR2 YFSETQ, per germline. CDR3 length equals 16 residues. The V and J ends lost 4 bases and 4 bases, in that order; junction bases with no gene match: 11. The CDR3 sequence: CASSQLRAGGSDTQYF. CDR3 sequence (DNA): TGCGCCAGCAGCCAGCTGCGGGCGGGGGGTTCAGATACGCAGTATTTT.

This clonotype was seen at least ten times. V and J are TRBV7-2 and TRBJ2-7, with a weak D call TRBD2 (6 bases). This CDR3 has 15 amino acids. The germline CDR1 and CDR2 sequences are SGHTA and FQGNSA. V shed 5 bases and J shed 5 bases, with 19 bases lying between them. Written as DNA, the CDR3 is TGTGCCAGCAGCCCTTTACCCGGCGGGACCGACGAGCAGTACTTC. Protein: CASSPLPGGTDEQYF.

The chain joins TRBV7-9 to TRBJ2-1; 13 nucleotides line up with TRBD2. The V gene end was trimmed by 1 base and the J gene end by 4 bases; junction bases not matched to a gene: 4. The germline gives CDR1 SEHNR, CDR2 FQNEAQ (reference sequence). The CDR3 contains 17 residues. Here the CDR3 reads CASSLGLTSGGYNEQFF. DNA for the CDR3: TGTGCCAGCAGCTTAGGGCTGACTAGCGGGGGGTACAATGAGCAGTTCTTC.